The 32 T cell receptor beta chains presented below share a single source sample, sequenced in a study of blood T cell repertoires in COVID-19. The protocol was immunoSEQ multiplex PCR, while the TCRdb copy is restricted to in-frame clones and leaves out a portion. The sample consists of roughly 78,000 clones, approximately 86% of them appearing once. The sequenced material came from peripheral blood. These receptors all stem from a woman aged 55-69 years with acute or convalescent COVID-19.

This chain uses TRBV4-2 with TRBJ2-7, with 7 bases that match TRBD1. Germline trimming cut 0 bases from V and 4 bases from J; bases unmatched to any gene: 6. The germline V gene has CDR1 LGHNA and CDR2 YNFKEQ. CDR3 length: 15 residues. The CDR3 spells CASSQDNRGGYEQYF. Here the CDR3 DNA reads TGTGCCAGCAGCCAAGATAACAGGGGTGGGTACGAGCAGTACTTC.

This chain links TRBV4-1 with TRBJ1-2; D unresolved. Germline values: CDR1 MGHRA, CDR2 YSYEKL. The CDR3 loop spans 16 amino acids. V lost 1 base and J lost 4, with 16 bases in between. CDR3: CASSQVSALSIYGYTF. The CDR3 coding sequence is TGCGCCAGCAGCCAAGTGAGCGCTCTGTCGATCTATGGCTACACCTTC.

The chain uses TRBV19 and TRBJ1-1, with a possible D match to TRBD1 (5 bases). The CDR3 contains 15 residues. V was trimmed by 2 bases and J by 7 bases, leaving 17 bases between them. The germline V gene has CDR1 LNHDA and CDR2 SQIVND (reference sequence). Here the CDR3 reads CASSIMGRLRGEAFF. The DNA for the CDR3 is TGTGCCAGTAGTATAATGGGCCGCCTAAGGGGTGAAGCTTTCTTT.

The chain uses TRBV4-3 and TRBJ2-3, with a weak D call TRBD2 (5 bases). Trimming left V 1 base short and J 6 bases short, with 8 bases between. The CDR3 totals 13 residues. The germline CDR1 and CDR2 sequences are LGHNA and YSLEER. The CDR3 spells CASSQGSGDTQYF. CDR3 in DNA: TGCGCCAGCAGCCAAGGGTCGGGGGATACGCAGTATTTT.

The table lists this clone with a few counts. The chain is built from TRBV6-5 and TRBJ2-1; the D is unclear. V was shortened by 6 bases and J by 7 bases, with 13 bases between the two germline ends. The CDR3 has 13 amino acids. Germline loops: CDR1 MNHEY, CDR2 SVGAGI. CDR3 in amino acids: CASRTPTRNEQFF. Here the CDR3 DNA reads TGTGCCAGCAGAACCCCCACCCGGAATGAGCAGTTCTTC.

The chain couples TRBV5-6 to TRBJ2-7; TRBD1 agrees at 8 bases. The CDR3 is made up of 13 amino acids. Trimming cost V 6 bases and J 4 bases; bases outside gene matches: 6. Germline CDR1 is SGHDT and CDR2 is YYEEEE. CDR3 amino acids: CASTPRQGYEQYF. The CDR3, as DNA: TGTGCCAGCACCCCTCGACAGGGGTACGAGCAGTACTTC.

The V and J genes are TRBV7-6 and TRBJ1-2; 10 bases match TRBD1. Germline V gene data show CDR1 as SGHVS and CDR2 as FNYEAQ. This CDR3 has 16 residues. Trimming at V came to 1 base and at J to 5 bases, leaving 7 bases not matched to a gene. CDR3 protein: CASSLGTGGRGYGYTF. The CDR3 bases are TGTGCCAGCAGCTTAGGGACAGGGGGGAGGGGATATGGCTACACCTTC.

The V and J genes are TRBV4-2 and TRBJ1-1, with D unresolved. CDR3 length: 18 residues. CDR1 and CDR2 (germline): LGHNA, YNFKEQ. Trimming pared 0 bases from V and 0 bases from J, leaving 17 bases between. The CDR3 DNA reads TGTGCCAGCAGCCAAGATAAACCGCGCCATCTAATGAACACTGAAGCTTTCTTT. This encodes CASSQDKPRHLMNTEAFF.

The rearrangement links TRBV19 to TRBJ1-3; TRBD1 aligns across 7 bases. The CDR3 contains 16 residues. With V trimmed by 7 bases and J by 9 bases, 18 bases remained unmatched. Germline V gene lookup returns CDR1 LNHDA and CDR2 SQIVND (reference sequence). This CDR3 reads CASTTWTGRAPGTIYF. In DNA form, the CDR3 reads TGTGCCAGTACTACTTGGACAGGCCGGGCCCCGGGCACCATATATTTT. The full variable domain, rest sourced from reference TRBV19 and TRBJ1-3, is DGGITQSPKYLFRKEGQNVTLSCEQNLNHDAMYWYRQDPGQGLRLIYYSQIVNDFQKGDIAEGYSVSREKKESFPLTVTSAQKNPTAFYLCASTTWTGRAPGTIYFGEGSWLTVV.

CDR3: CASRQGLAGYEQYF. In nucleotides, the CDR3 is TGTGCCAGCAGACAAGGACTAGCAGGGTACGAGCAGTACTTC. This chain uses TRBV6-5 with TRBJ2-7; 8 bases are a match to TRBD2. The CDR3 has 14 amino acids. V trimming: 6 bases; J trimming: 4 bases; junction bases outside the gene matches: 8. Germline CDR1 and CDR2: MNHEY and SVGAGI.

This clone is a singleton in its sample. The chain couples TRBV6-6 to TRBJ1-3, with a possible D match to TRBD1 (6 bases). The CDR3 is 13 residues long. Trimming pared 6 bases from V and 7 bases from J, leaving 13 bases between. Germline values: CDR1 MNHNY, CDR2 SVGAGI (reference sequence). The chain's CDR3 is CASSHRTDNTIYF. In DNA, the CDR3 is TGTGCCAGCAGCCACCGGACAGATAACACCATATATTTT.

The J gene is TRBJ2-6, the V gene TRBV19; D remains ambiguous. Germline V CDR1 and CDR2: LNHDA, SQIVND (reference sequence). Trimming pared 7 bases from V and 0 bases from J, leaving 7 bases between. This CDR3 region has 14 residues. The CDR3 region has the DNA TGTGCCAGTATAGAGCTCTCTGGGGCCAACGTCCTGACTTTC. Translated, it gives CASIELSGANVLTF.

This chain uses TRBV27 with TRBJ1-4, with 8 bases identical to TRBD1. This CDR3 region has 14 residues. Germline assignment: CDR1 MNHEY and CDR2 SMNVEV (reference sequence). J gave up 11 bases and V 5 bases, and 10 bases lay outside the gene matches. This chain's CDR3 is CASSRLTGADKLFF. CDR3 sequence (DNA): TGTGCCAGCAGTCGGCTGACAGGGGCGGACAAACTGTTTTTT.

CDR3 in amino acids: CASGGALGTGELFF. The CDR3 region has the DNA TGTGCTAGTGGGGGGGCCCTCGGCACCGGGGAGCTGTTTTTT. The rearrangement links TRBV12-5 to TRBJ2-2; possibly TRBD1 for D (6 bases). Germline V gives CDR1 LGHNT, CDR2 FRNRAP. Trimming removed 6 bases at V and 4 bases at J, with 12 bases between. This CDR3 has 14 amino acids.

This chain joins TRBV6-5 and TRBJ1-2, with no clear D. Trimming cost V 8 bases and J 7 bases, with 11 bases left between them. The CDR3 loop spans 11 amino acids. In germline, CDR1 is MNHEY, CDR2 SVGAGI. The CDR3 spells CASAGSFGYTF. The CDR3 DNA is TGTGCCAGCGCGGGTTCTTTTGGCTACACCTTC.

This chain connects TRBV7-9 to TRBJ2-7; tentative D call: TRBD2 (5 bases). The germline gives CDR1 SEHNR, CDR2 FQNEAQ (reference sequence). Deletions cut 1 base from V and 6 bases from J, with 10 bases between. The CDR3 totals 13 residues. The CDR3 region has the DNA TGTGCCAGCAGCTTAGACGCGGCGGGCGAGCAGTACTTC. Amino acid sequence: CASSLDAAGEQYF.

The chain recombines TRBV2 with TRBJ1-1; 8 positions match TRBD1. Germline V lookup: CDR1 SNHLY, CDR2 FYNNEI. With 4 bases clipped from V and 4 bases from J, the junction kept 8 bases outside the gene matches. This CDR3 has 15 residues. CDR3 sequence reads: CASSARQGRSTEAFF. The CDR3 DNA is TGTGCCAGCAGTGCGCGACAGGGGCGTTCCACTGAAGCTTTCTTT.

This chain joins TRBV10-3 and TRBJ2-7, with 7 bases that match TRBD1. This CDR3 is 14 amino acids long. CDR1 and CDR2 (germline): ENHRY, SYGVKD. Trimming took 3 bases from V and 8 from J; bases not matched to a gene: 10. As DNA, the CDR3 is TGTGCCATCAGTGAACCGAGTAGGGGGCGCAAGCAGTACTTC. Amino acids: CAISEPSRGRKQYF.

Remarks on this clone: Other DNA variants within this sample encode the same CDR3. This chain connects TRBV5-1 to TRBJ2-7; 9 bases are shared with TRBD2. With V trimmed by 4 bases and J by 1 base, 9 bases remained unmatched. The CDR3 loop spans 16 amino acids. Germline values: CDR1 SGHRS, CDR2 YFSETQ. CDR3 region: CASSLGGTSRSYEQYF. The CDR3 coding sequence is TGCGCCAGCAGCCTGGGGGGGACTAGCAGATCCTACGAGCAGTACTTC.

Concerning this clone itself: Other DNA sequences in the same sample also yield this CDR3. This chain uses TRBV4-2 with TRBJ1-6, with TRBD1 matching over 8 bases. This CDR3 spans 17 amino acids. Germline-derived CDR1 and CDR2 are LGHNA and YNFKEQ. The V and J ends lost 0 bases and 5 bases, in that order; junction bases with no gene match: 6. For the CDR3, the DNA is TGTGCCAGCAGCCAAGATCGCGGGACAGGCGATAATTCACCCCTCCACTTT. Protein sequence: CASSQDRGTGDNSPLHF.

This chain connects TRBV6-1 to TRBJ2-3; the D gene is possibly TRBD1 (6 bases). Trimming pared 2 bases from V and 10 bases from J, leaving 10 bases between. Germline CDR1 reads MNHNS; CDR2 reads SASEGT. This CDR3 is 12 amino acids long. For the CDR3, the DNA is TGTGCCAGCAGTGAATGGACAGAAGCGCAGTATTTT. Amino acids: CASSEWTEAQYF.

In DNA, the CDR3 is TGCGCCAGCAGCTTGAGTCTGGGACAGGGGGCGAACATTCAGTACTTC. Residues: CASSLSLGQGANIQYF. This chain connects TRBV5-1 to TRBJ2-4; 12 bases are shared with TRBD1. The CDR3 runs to 16 residues. V trimming: 1 base; J trimming: 7 bases; junction bases outside the gene matches: 6. Germline loops: CDR1 SGHRS, CDR2 YFSETQ.

The J gene is TRBJ2-5, the V gene TRBV19, with 7 bases fitting TRBD1. Germline V CDR1 and CDR2: LNHDA, SQIVND (reference sequence). The CDR3 runs to 13 residues. V dropped 5 bases and J dropped 5; count of bases not matched to a gene: 5. CDR3 bases: TGTGCCAGTAGTCCGACAGGGTGGGAGACCCAGTACTTC. Amino acids: CASSPTGWETQYF.

In its sample, this clone was seen once. The chain carries TRBV30 and TRBJ1-2; D may be TRBD1 (6 bases). The ends were cut back, 4 bases at V and 1 base at J, with 10 bases in the middle. The germline CDR1 and CDR2 sequences are GTSNPN and SVGIG (reference sequence). The CDR3 sequence is 13 residues long. The CDR3 sequence: CAWNRQVNYGYTF. Written as DNA, the CDR3 is TGTGCCTGGAACAGACAGGTTAACTATGGCTACACCTTC.

The J gene is TRBJ2-1, the V gene TRBV4-1; 13 nucleotides agree with TRBD2. Germline CDR1 MGHRA, CDR2 YSYEKL. V shed 6 bases and J 9 bases; nucleotides not matched to a gene: 5. The CDR3 runs 14 residues. CDR3 amino acids: CASSRRLAGGEQFF. CDR3 nucleotide sequence: TGCGCCAGCAGTCGACGACTAGCGGGAGGTGAGCAGTTCTTC.

A note on this clone: At one boundary the junction diverges from the germline segment, which might be a read error. The V call is TRBV28, the J call TRBJ1-1; 7 bases match TRBD1. Germline V CDR1 and CDR2: MDHEN, SYDVKM. This CDR3 is built from 13 residues. CDR3 in amino acids: CASTEGAGPKRIF. The CDR3 DNA is TGTGCCAGCACCGAGGGGGCTGGCCCCAAAAGGATCTTT.

The chain is built from TRBV7-9 and TRBJ2-5; tentatively, D is TRBD1 (6 bases). V lost 11 bases and J 5 bases, leaving 18 bases between the germline ends. Germline V lookup: CDR1 SEHNR, CDR2 FQNEAQ (reference sequence). The CDR3 runs to 13 residues. CDR3 nucleotide sequence: TGTGCCTTCAACAGGGTAGAGGGGGAGACCCAGTACTTC. Its protein is CAFNRVEGETQYF. The whole variable domain, remainder taken from reference TRBV7-9 and TRBJ2-5, is DTGVSQNPRHKITKRGQNVTFRCDPISEHNRLYWYRQTLGQGPEFLTYFQNEAQLEKSRLLSDRFSAERPKGSFSTLEIQRTEQGDSAMYLCAFNRVEGETQYFGPGTRLLVL.

This clone showed up just once. Different DNA sequences within this sample yield the same CDR3. This chain uses TRBV7-9 with TRBJ2-6, with D perhaps matching TRBD1 (6 bases). CDR3 length equals 15 residues. V lost 1 base and J 2 bases, leaving 6 bases between the germline ends. Germline V gene lookup returns CDR1 SEHNR and CDR2 FQNEAQ (reference sequence). The CDR3 DNA sequence: TGTGCCAGCAGCTTAGAGGGGGCTGGGGCCAACGTCCTGACTTTC. This gives the protein CASSLEGAGANVLTF.

The CDR3 protein is CASSDSGSLEKLFF. Written as DNA, the CDR3 is TGTGCCAGCAGTGACTCGGGAAGCCTAGAAAAACTGTTTTTT. The V and J genes are TRBV25-1 and TRBJ1-4; D is undetermined. Germline V gene data show CDR1 as MGHDK and CDR2 as SYGVNS. The V gene lost 3 bases and the J gene lost 8 bases, with 13 bases spanning the gap. There are 14 residues in the CDR3.

This clone occurred a few times. The genes are TRBV18 and TRBJ1-1, with TRBD1 as a possible D gene (5 bases). The V end lost 3 bases, the J end lost 0 bases, and 14 bases lay between the germline ends. The germline V gene has CDR1 KGHSH and CDR2 LQKENI. The CDR3 length is 16 residues. CDR3 nucleotide sequence: TGTGCCAGCTCACCGCGGAGGGGTGATATGAACACTGAAGCTTTCTTT. Translation gives CASSPRRGDMNTEAFF. The entire variable domain, with the rest obtained from reference TRBV18 and TRBJ1-1, is as follows: NAGVMQNPRHLVRRRGQEARLRCSPMKGHSHVYWYRQLPEEGLKFMVYLQKENIIDESGMPKERFSAEFPKEGPSILRIQQVVRGDSAAYFCASSPRRGDMNTEAFFGQGTRLTVV.

This clone has a single count. V and J are TRBV19 and TRBJ1-5; D gene ambiguous. The CDR3 contains 15 residues. Germline V CDR1 and CDR2: LNHDA, SQIVND (reference sequence). Trimming stripped 0 bases from V and 0 bases from J, with 6 bases between. The CDR3 nucleotides read TGTGCCAGTAGTATAGACGGGGATAGCAATCAGCCCCAGCATTTT. It yields the protein CASSIDGDSNQPQHF.

The CDR3 spells CASSPPGGGYTF. The DNA for the CDR3 is TGTGCCAGCAGCCCCCCAGGGGGTGGCTACACCTTC. The chain is built from TRBV9 and TRBJ1-2; TRBD1 matches at 7 bases. The CDR3 length is 12 residues. After removal of 4 bases from V and 7 bases from J, the junction contained 4 bases not matched to a gene. In germline, CDR1 is SGDLS, CDR2 YYNGEE.